The 5 T cell receptor beta chains below all came from one sample that was sequenced in a study of blood T cell repertoires in COVID-19. Profiling relied on immunoSEQ multiplex PCR, and the TCRdb table lists in-frame clones only, not all of them. The sample includes over 30,000 clones, roughly 91% of them seen just once. The sample comprised peripheral blood. The receptors stem from a man older than 75 with acute or convalescent COVID-19.

The V call is TRBV27, the J call TRBJ2-2; 8 bases align to TRBD1. Germline V gives CDR1 MNHEY, CDR2 SMNVEV (reference sequence). The CDR3 is made up of 16 amino acids. V shed 1 base and J 2 bases; nucleotides not matched to a gene: 3. The CDR3 coding sequence is TGTGCCAGCAGTTTATTGACAGGGGACAACACCGGGGAGCTGTTTTTT. Translation: CASSLLTGDNTGELFF.

V usage is TRBV5-1 and J usage is TRBJ1-2; D might be TRBD1 (6 bases). The V gene's germline CDR1 is SGHRS and CDR2 YFSETQ. Trimming took 5 bases from V and 5 from J, leaving 16 bases between them. CDR3 length equals 14 residues. The CDR3 sequence is CASSRGGAQYGYTF. The CDR3 DNA sequence: TGCGCCAGCAGTCGCGGGGGGGCCCAATATGGCTACACCTTC.

The chain is built from TRBV3-1 (or the pseudogene TRBV3-2) and TRBJ1-1; D remains unclear. Germline CDR1 is LGHDT and CDR2 is YNNKEL (reference sequence). There are 14 residues in the CDR3. V was trimmed by 4 bases and J by 1 base, leaving 10 bases between them. CDR3 region: CASSPRGSNTEAFF. CDR3 DNA sequence: TGTGCCAGCAGCCCTCGAGGGTCGAACACTGAAGCTTTCTTT.

The rearrangement uses TRBV2 and TRBJ2-5; the match to TRBD1 covers 8 bases. Germline V CDR1 and CDR2: SNHLY, FYNNEI. Germline trimming cut 5 bases from V and 1 base from J; bases unmatched to any gene: 3. The length of the CDR3 is 14 residues. The DNA of the CDR3 is TGTGCCAGCAGTAGACAGGGGTTCCAAGAGACCCAGTACTTC. Translating it yields CASSRQGFQETQYF. Based on the CDR3 plus reference TRBV2 and TRBJ2-5, the full variable domain is EPEVTQTPSHQVTQMGQEVILRCVPISNHLYFYWYRQILGQKVEFLVSFYNNEISEKSEIFDDQFSVERPDGSNFTLKIRSTKLEDSAMYFCASSRQGFQETQYFGPGTRLLVL.

J is TRBJ2-3 and V is TRBV9, with D possibly being TRBD1 (5 bases). The CDR3 loop spans 12 amino acids. CDR1 is SGDLS and CDR2 is YYNGEE in the germline V gene. Between the trimmed V and J ends, which lost 5 bases and 10 bases, there was a span of 14 bases. The CDR3 here is CASSRAQGPQYF. The CDR3 region has the DNA TGTGCCAGCAGTCGAGCCCAGGGTCCGCAGTATTTT. The entire variable domain, with the rest obtained from reference TRBV9 and TRBJ2-3, is as follows: DSGVTQTPKHLITATGQRVTLRCSPRSGDLSVYWYQQSLDQGLQFLIQYYNGEERAKGNILERFSAQQFPDLHSELNLSSLELGDSALYFCASSRAQGPQYFGPGTRLTVL.